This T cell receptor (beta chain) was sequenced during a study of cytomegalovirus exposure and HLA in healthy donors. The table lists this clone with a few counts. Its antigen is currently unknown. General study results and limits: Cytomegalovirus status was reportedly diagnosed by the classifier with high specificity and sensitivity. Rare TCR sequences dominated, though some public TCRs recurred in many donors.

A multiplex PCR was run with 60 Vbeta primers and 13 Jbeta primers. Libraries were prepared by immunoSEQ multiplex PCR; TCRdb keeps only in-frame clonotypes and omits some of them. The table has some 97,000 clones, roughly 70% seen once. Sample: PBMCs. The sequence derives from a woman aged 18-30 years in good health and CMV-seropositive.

The CDR3 is CASSLAGVGETQYF. CDR3 sequence (DNA): TGCGCCAGCAGCCTGGCGGGAGTAGGGGAGACCCAGTACTTC. V is TRBV4-3 and J is TRBJ2-5; 7 bases agree with TRBD2. The V segment lost 4 bases and the J segment 5 bases; nucleotides outside the gene matches: 7. Germline V CDR1 and CDR2: LGHNA, YSLEER. This CDR3 comprises 14 residues.